These 18 T cell receptor beta chains originate from one sample sequenced in a study of blood T cell repertoires in COVID-19. Some clones are missing from TCRdb's copy, which holds only in-frame ones; the method was immunoSEQ multiplex PCR. This table has around 160,000 clones, approximately 86% appearing once. Sequenced input: peripheral blood. All receptors come from a man aged 55-75 years with acute or convalescent COVID-19.

V gene TRBV10-3 combines with J gene TRBJ1-5; no reliable D call. Germline V gene data show CDR1 as ENHRY and CDR2 as SYGVKD. The CDR3 is made up of 14 amino acids. Trimming removed 0 bases from V and 5 bases from J, with 8 bases in between. The chain's CDR3 is CAISESSAYQPQHF. CDR3 in DNA: TGTGCCATCAGTGAGTCAAGTGCGTATCAGCCCCAGCATTTT.

The chain combines TRBV4-2 with TRBJ2-1, with D possibly TRBD1 on 6 matching bases. This CDR3 region has 16 residues. Germline values: CDR1 LGHNA, CDR2 YNFKEQ. V lost 4 bases, J lost 5 bases, and 18 bases lay in between. The CDR3 sequence: CASSPRRGRTDNEQFF. The CDR3 nucleotides read TGTGCCAGCAGCCCCCGAAGGGGGAGAACGGACAATGAGCAGTTCTTC.

This chain links TRBV7-2 with TRBJ1-2, with D unclear. Germline lookup yields CDR1 SGHTA and CDR2 FQGNSA. The CDR3 consists of 12 residues. The V end was cut by 4 bases, the J end by 4 bases, with 7 bases between. The CDR3 bases are TGTGCCAGCAGCTCCCGGGGCTATGGCTACACCTTC. Translating gives CASSSRGYGYTF.

The rearrangement uses TRBV28 and TRBJ1-5; D possibly corresponds to TRBD1 (6 bases). The V end lost 6 bases, the J end lost 0 bases, and 18 bases lay between the germline ends. The CDR3 contains 17 residues. CDR1 MDHEN and CDR2 SYDVKM come from the germline V gene. CDR3 sequence: CASSRLRTEISNQPQHF. The CDR3 bases are TGTGCCAGCAGCCGACTCCGGACAGAGATTAGCAATCAGCCCCAGCATTTT. Based on the CDR3 plus reference TRBV28 and TRBJ1-5, the full variable domain is DVKVTQSSRYLVKRTGEKVFLECVQDMDHENMFWYRQDPGLGLRLIYFSYDVKMKEKGDIPEGYSVSREKKERFSLILESASTNQTSMYLCASSRLRTEISNQPQHFGDGTRLSIL.

In its sample, this clone was seen once. The DNA of the CDR3 is TGTGCCAGTAGTTACAGGTCTGGCACAGATACGCAGTATTTT. As protein: CASSYRSGTDTQYF. The chain has TRBV19 and TRBJ2-3; weak D call: TRBD1 (5 bases). There are 14 residues in the CDR3. V lost 5 bases and J lost 1, with 10 bases in between. The germline V gene has CDR1 LNHDA and CDR2 SQIVND (reference sequence).

The V gene is TRBV12-3 or TRBV12-4, the J gene TRBJ1-4, with a tentative D call TRBD1 (5 bases). Trimming left V 4 bases short and J 8 bases short, with 11 bases between. The CDR3 contains 13 residues. The CDR3 DNA reads as TGTGCCAGCAGTTCCCAGGGTACGGAAAAACTGTTTTTT. This sequence encodes CASSSQGTEKLFF.

This chain joins TRBV7-2 and TRBJ2-3; 11 nucleotides line up with TRBD2. Losses at the gene ends were 3 bases for V and 0 bases for J; bases not matched to a gene: 2. CDR3 size: 16 residues. Germline lookup yields CDR1 SGHTA and CDR2 FQGNSA. CDR3 residues: CASSFIAGGSTDTQYF. CDR3 nucleotide sequence: TGTGCCAGCAGCTTCATAGCGGGAGGGAGCACAGATACGCAGTATTTT.

The V gene is TRBV3-1 (or the pseudogene TRBV3-2), the J gene TRBJ2-1, with 7 bases that match TRBD2. This CDR3 has 13 amino acids. Losses at the gene ends were 1 base for V and 10 bases for J; bases not matched to a gene: 4. In germline, CDR1 is LGHDT, CDR2 YNNKEL (reference sequence). As DNA, the CDR3 is TGTGCCAGCAGCCAAGGGCGGGGACTAGAGCAGTTCTTC. Amino acid sequence: CASSQGRGLEQFF.

The genes are TRBV27 and TRBJ1-5; D unclear. Trimming shortened V by 6 bases and J by 9 bases, and 15 bases separated the two germline ends. CDR3 size: 13 residues. CDR1 is MNHEY and CDR2 is SMNVEV in the germline V gene (reference sequence). As DNA, the CDR3 is TGTGCCAGCAGCCCCGAGCTCCGGTGGCCCCAGCATTTT. This sequence encodes CASSPELRWPQHF.

The chain has TRBV7-3 and TRBJ2-7; 7 bases agree with TRBD2. V gave up 1 base and J gave up 4 bases; unmatched junction bases: 7. The CDR3 is 15 residues long. CDR1 and CDR2 (germline): SGHTA, FQGTGA. The CDR3 reads CASSLNPAGEYEQYF. The CDR3 nucleotides read TGTGCCAGCAGCTTAAACCCTGCGGGAGAGTACGAGCAGTACTTC.

The chain couples TRBV29-1 to TRBJ1-3; D not resolved. Per the germline V gene, CDR1 is SQVTM and CDR2 is ANQGSEA. CDR3 length: 13 residues. Deletions cut 6 bases from V and 8 bases from J, with 17 bases between. CDR3 sequence reads: CSVSRGPPDTIYF. The CDR3 region has the DNA TGCAGCGTCTCACGAGGCCCACCTGACACCATATATTTT.

This clone has only a few counts. The chain uses TRBV3-1 (or the pseudogene TRBV3-2) and TRBJ1-6; 7 positions agree with TRBD1. Unmatched junction bases numbered 9, after V lost 2 bases and J lost 5 bases. The length of the CDR3 is 17 residues. Germline V gene data show CDR1 as LGHDT and CDR2 as YNNKEL (reference sequence). The CDR3 nucleotides are TGTGCCAGCAGCCAACCTCTTACAGGGGTCGATAATTCACCCCTCCACTTT. Its translation: CASSQPLTGVDNSPLHF.

The J gene is TRBJ1-2, the V gene TRBV29-1, with D possibly being TRBD1 (6 bases). Germline assignment: CDR1 SQVTM and CDR2 ANQGSEA. V dropped 6 bases and J dropped 4 bases, with 15 bases sitting between them. This CDR3 region has 13 residues. This CDR3 reads CSVGQLLGYGYTF. The CDR3 region has the DNA TGCAGCGTCGGACAGTTATTAGGCTATGGCTACACCTTC.

The gene calls are TRBV5-1 and TRBJ2-7, with 7 nucleotides matching TRBD1. V was pared by 2 bases and J by 2 bases, with 10 bases of the junction left unmatched. The CDR3 runs to 16 residues. Per germline, CDR1 SGHRS and CDR2 YFSETQ. The CDR3 DNA sequence: TGCGCCAGCAGCTTTCAGACAGGGCGGTTTACCTACGAGCAGTACTTC. This gives the protein CASSFQTGRFTYEQYF.

This sequence joins TRBV18 and TRBJ2-5; D is possibly TRBD2 (5 bases). Germline assignment: CDR1 KGHSH and CDR2 LQKENI. The length of the CDR3 is 14 residues. Trimming pared 5 bases from V and 5 bases from J, leaving 15 bases between. CDR3 sequence: CASSSTNPRETQYF. Written as DNA, the CDR3 is TGTGCCAGCTCATCGACTAATCCCCGGGAGACCCAGTACTTC.

This clone occurred a few times. The chain combines TRBV15 with TRBJ2-1; D is undetermined. Germline V gives CDR1 LNHNV, CDR2 YYDKDF (reference sequence). Trimming removed 3 bases at V and 0 bases at J, with 6 bases between. The CDR3 contains 14 residues. CDR3 amino acids: CATSSGPSYNEQFF. The CDR3 DNA reads TGTGCCACCAGCAGTGGGCCCTCCTACAATGAGCAGTTCTTC.

This rearrangement joins TRBV19 to TRBJ2-1; 11 bases are shared with TRBD2. CDR1 and CDR2 (germline): LNHDA, SQIVND (reference sequence). J lost 16 bases, V lost 4 bases, and 21 bases had no gene match. CDR3 length: 17 amino acids. The CDR3: CASSSGTRAVDSGRAFF. Written as DNA, the CDR3 is TGTGCCAGTAGTAGCGGGACACGCGCGGTAGATAGCGGGAGGGCTTTCTTC. Using reference TRBV19 and TRBJ2-1 for the parts outside the CDR3, the full variable domain is DGGITQSPKYLFRKEGQNVTLSCEQNLNHDAMYWYRQDPGQGLRLIYYSQIVNDFQKGDIAEGYSVSREKKESFPLTVTSAQKNPTAFYLCASSSGTRAVDSGRAFFGPGTRLTVL.

The V and J genes are TRBV9 and TRBJ1-3; no firm D call. Germline V gives CDR1 SGDLS, CDR2 YYNGEE. V lost 5 bases to trimming and J lost 3 bases, with 12 bases between them. CDR3 size: 14 residues. Here the CDR3 DNA reads TGTGCCAGCAGTCCCTCCCGGGGTGGAAACACCATATATTTT. The encoded protein is CASSPSRGGNTIYF.